Presented here are 7 T cell receptor beta chains from one specimen sequenced in a study of T-cell reconstitution after alpha-beta-depleted transplantation in children. Researchers prepared the TCRbeta library using unique molecular identifiers, the study reports. TCRdb re-called the PCR reads through MiXCR, storing one row per CDR3 protein. The sample holds about 160,000 distinct CDR3 sequences, roughly 10% seen once. This specimen consisted of PBMCs, obtained before TCRalphabeta/CD19-depleted stem cell transplant. These receptors came from a boy between 2 and 15 years old with acute myeloid leukemia, due to receive a stem cell transplant.

This clonotype has a count of ten or more. The J gene is TRBJ1-1, the V gene TRBV7-8, with D maybe TRBD1 (6 bases). Trimming took 3 bases from V and 0 from J, leaving 17 bases between them. Germline CDR1 is SGHVS and CDR2 is FQNEAQ. The length of the CDR3 is 17 residues. The DNA for the CDR3 is TGTGCCAGCAGCTTGTGGGGGGCTAACCTCATGAACACTGAAGCTTTCTTT. This gives the protein CASSLWGANLMNTEAFF.

This clonotype was seen at least ten times. This chain uses TRBV12-3 or TRBV12-4 with TRBJ2-1; 7 positions match TRBD2. The CDR3 runs to 14 residues. The V segment lost 0 bases and the J segment 9 bases; nucleotides outside the gene matches: 5. CDR3 sequence (DNA): TGTGCCAGCAGTTTAGCGGGAGGGCCCCCTGAGCAGTTCTTC. Its protein product is CASSLAGGPPEQFF.

Details on this clonotype: With a much larger clone just one base away, this may be a read error. This chain joins TRBV3-1 and TRBJ2-5; no definite D call. Between the trimmed V and J ends, which lost 3 bases and 4 bases, there was a span of 12 bases. The V gene's germline CDR1 is LGHDT and CDR2 YNNKEL (reference sequence). The CDR3 has 14 residues. CDR3 region: CASSHVVGRETQYF. The DNA for the CDR3 is TGTGCCAGCAGCCATGTGGTAGGGCGAGAGACCCAGTACTTC.

This clonotype was picked up many times. This chain uses TRBV15 with TRBJ2-1, with D tentatively TRBD1 or TRBD2 (5 bases each). The CDR3 sequence is 14 residues long. Germline lookup yields CDR1 LNHNV and CDR2 YYDKDF (reference sequence). V shed 5 bases and J shed 9 bases, with 17 bases lying between them. The CDR3 region has the DNA TGTGCCACCAGCGCGATTTCCTCGGGGACTGAGCAGTTCTTC. Residues: CATSAISSGTEQFF.

This clonotype was seen many times. The rearrangement uses TRBV10-2 and TRBJ2-3; D is uncertain. This CDR3 comprises 14 residues. CDR1 WSHSY and CDR2 SAAADI come from the germline V gene. The germline V and J ends were trimmed by 4 bases and 10 bases, with 18 bases remaining between them. The CDR3 reads CASSGGPTGESQYF. The CDR3 coding sequence is TGCGCCAGCAGTGGCGGACCTACCGGAGAGTCGCAGTATTTT.

This clonotype was seen at least ten times. The rearrangement joins TRBV7-3 to TRBJ2-1; weak D call: TRBD2 (6 bases). This CDR3 has 13 amino acids. The V end was cut by 2 bases, the J end by 10 bases, with 12 bases between. Germline CDR1 is SGHTA and CDR2 is FQGTGA. The CDR3 region has the DNA TGTGCCAGCAGCTTACGGCGGGACTCCGAGCAGTTCTTC. The encoded protein is CASSLRRDSEQFF.

This clonotype has ten or more counts. This chain links TRBV7-8 with TRBJ2-5, with D possibly matching TRBD1 (6 bases). Germline V lookup: CDR1 SGHVS, CDR2 FQNEAQ. CDR3 size: 15 residues. The ends were cut back, 1 base at V and 2 bases at J, with 11 bases in the middle. Written as DNA, the CDR3 is TGTGCCAGCAGCTTAGGGCAGGGGCGACAAGAGACCCAGTACTTC. Translation: CASSLGQGRQETQYF.